This T cell receptor beta chain comes out of a study of neurological immune-mediated disorders. The unsorted libraries were produced from 2 million PBMCs held at -80 C. Synthesis of cDNA was accomplished via 5'RACE employing 10-nucleotide random UMIs. MiXCR was run by TCRdb on the 5' RACE reads, yielding one entry per CDR3 protein. In the table there are around 80,000 distinct CDR3 sequences, approximately 10% of which are singletons. This clonotype was observed many times. Its antigen is undetermined. Study-level points and caveats: The most TCR clonal expansion was seen in HTLV-1-associated myelopathy, and the least was seen in multiple sclerosis, which fell below healthy controls. Because no CDR3 amino acid sequences were shared across subjects by expanded clones, private repertoires were suggested in all groups.

The CDR3 is 15 residues long. The V and J ends lost 5 bases and 3 bases, in that order; junction bases with no gene match: 4. CDR1 and CDR2 (germline): ENHRY, SYGVKD. This sequence was found in a man aged 40-50 years in good health. The chain uses TRBV10-3 and TRBJ2-5, with 12 bases that match TRBD2. Source material: PBMCs. In DNA, the CDR3 is TGTGCCATCAGTCCGACTAGCGGGGGAAAAGAGACCCAGTACTTC. Protein product: CAISPTSGGKETQYF.